The clone carrying this T cell receptor beta chain was seen a handful of times. Preparation of the TCRbeta library used unique molecular identifiers. TCRdb reprocessed the PCR reads via MiXCR and lists one record per CDR3 protein. Found here are 350,000 to 450,000 distinct CDR3 sequences, roughly 22% of them singletons; the top ten hold about 3.8%. The data belong to a study of T-cell reconstitution after alpha-beta-depleted transplantation in children. The sequence was obtained from a human donor who donated a stem cell graft to a child with acute myeloid leukemia. This material consisted of PBMCs from the stem cell graft donor, taken from the stem cell graft.

CDR3: CASRDTRGSGANVLTF. The CDR3 DNA sequence: TGTGCCAGCAGGGACACCCGGGGGAGTGGGGCCAACGTCCTGACTTTC. The chain employs TRBV25-1 and TRBJ2-6; possible D gene TRBD2, 6 bases. CDR1 and CDR2 from the germline V gene are MGHDK and SYGVNS. V was pared by 6 bases and J by 3 bases, with 15 bases between. This CDR3 has 16 residues.